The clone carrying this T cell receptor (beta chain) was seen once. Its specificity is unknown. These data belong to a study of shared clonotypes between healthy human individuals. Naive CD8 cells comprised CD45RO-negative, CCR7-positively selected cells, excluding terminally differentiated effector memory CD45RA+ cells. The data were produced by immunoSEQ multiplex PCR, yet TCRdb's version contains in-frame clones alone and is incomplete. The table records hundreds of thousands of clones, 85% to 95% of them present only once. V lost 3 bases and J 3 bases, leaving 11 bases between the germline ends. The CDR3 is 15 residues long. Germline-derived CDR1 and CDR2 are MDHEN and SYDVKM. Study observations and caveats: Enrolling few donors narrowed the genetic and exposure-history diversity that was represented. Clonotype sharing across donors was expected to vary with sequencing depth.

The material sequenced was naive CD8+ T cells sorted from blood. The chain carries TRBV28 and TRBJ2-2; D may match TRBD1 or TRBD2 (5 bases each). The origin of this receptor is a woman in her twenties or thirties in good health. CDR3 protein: CASSFMQGDTGELFF. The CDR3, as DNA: TGTGCCAGCAGTTTCATGCAGGGAGACACCGGGGAGCTGTTTTTT.